What follows are 3 T cell receptor beta chains derived from one specimen sequenced in a study of monozygotic twins with inflammatory bowel disease (dated by TCRdb to the late 2010s). Library preparation used 5' RACE. For sequencing, an Illumina HiSeq 2500 was employed. After TCRdb reprocessed the reads, each CDR3 protein sequence was kept as one row, without DNA. This sample's table lists 80,000 or so distinct CDR3 sequences. The leading ten clones occupy about 7.4% of the sample. Sequences were obtained from blood. The receptors derive from a human donor with ulcerative colitis or Crohn's disease, or a healthy co-twin of an affected twin (not recorded which).

The rearrangement links TRBV4-1 to TRBJ2-7; TCRdb gives TRBD2 as the D gene, but with no DNA this cannot be confirmed. CDR1 is MGHRA, CDR2 YSYEKL, per germline. The CDR3 runs to 17 residues. The CDR3 sequence: CASSQDLGTTINYEQYF.

This chain connects TRBV7-9 to TRBJ2-3; TCRdb returns TRBD1, unconfirmable since there is no DNA. Germline CDR1 SEHNR, CDR2 FQNEAQ (reference sequence). The CDR3 has 16 residues. CDR3: CASSFRQRLGTDTQYF. The complete variable domain, with remaining parts taken from reference TRBV7-9 and TRBJ2-3, reads DTGVSQNPRHKITKRGQNVTFRCDPISEHNRLYWYRQTLGQGPEFLTYFQNEAQLEKSRLLSDRFSAERPKGSFSTLEIQRTEQGDSAMYLCASSFRQRLGTDTQYFGPGTRLTVL.

V and J are TRBV11-1 and TRBJ2-3. There are 13 residues in the CDR3. The germline gives CDR1 SGHAT, CDR2 FQDESV (reference sequence). CDR3 in amino acids: CASSSKITDTQYF.